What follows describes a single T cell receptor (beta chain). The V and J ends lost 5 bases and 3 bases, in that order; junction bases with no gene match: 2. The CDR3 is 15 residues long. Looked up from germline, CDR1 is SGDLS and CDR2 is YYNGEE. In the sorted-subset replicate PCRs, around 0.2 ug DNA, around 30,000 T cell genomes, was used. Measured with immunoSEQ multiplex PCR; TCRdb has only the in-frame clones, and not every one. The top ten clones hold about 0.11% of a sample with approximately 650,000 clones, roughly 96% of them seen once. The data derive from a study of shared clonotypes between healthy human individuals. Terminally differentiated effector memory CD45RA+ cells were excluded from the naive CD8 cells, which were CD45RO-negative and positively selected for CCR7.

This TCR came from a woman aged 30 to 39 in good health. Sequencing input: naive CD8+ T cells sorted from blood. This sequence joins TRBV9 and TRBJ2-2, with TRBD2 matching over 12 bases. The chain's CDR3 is CASRPSGRDTGELFF. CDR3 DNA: TGTGCCAGCAGGCCTAGCGGGAGGGACACCGGGGAGCTGTTTTTT.